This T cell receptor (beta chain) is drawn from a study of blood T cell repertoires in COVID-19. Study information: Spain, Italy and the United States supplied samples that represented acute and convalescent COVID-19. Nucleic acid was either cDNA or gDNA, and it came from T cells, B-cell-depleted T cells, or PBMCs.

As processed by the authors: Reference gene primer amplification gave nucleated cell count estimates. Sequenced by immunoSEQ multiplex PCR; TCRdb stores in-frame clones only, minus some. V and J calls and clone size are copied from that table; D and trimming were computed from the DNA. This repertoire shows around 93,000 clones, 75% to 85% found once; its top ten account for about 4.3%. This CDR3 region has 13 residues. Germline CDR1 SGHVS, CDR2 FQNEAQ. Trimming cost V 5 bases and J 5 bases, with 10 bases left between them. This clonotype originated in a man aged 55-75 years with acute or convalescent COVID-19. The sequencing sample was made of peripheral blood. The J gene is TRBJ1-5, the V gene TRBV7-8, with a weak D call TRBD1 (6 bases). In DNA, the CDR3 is TGTGCCAGCAGCCGCTCAGGGGATCAGCCCCAGCATTTT. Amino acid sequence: CASSRSGDQPQHF.